The present entry profiles one T cell receptor (beta chain) with its context. Its antigen is not identified. The sample is drawn from a study of post-analysis software for immune sequencing data. General study findings and limits: Five or six TRBV segments were more frequent in patients than controls; TRBV5-6, TRBV5-1 and TRBV20-1 belonged to this group. Compared with controls, patients showed significantly lower normalized Chao1 diversity.

Germline loops: CDR1 MDHEN, CDR2 SYDVKM. Deletions cut 6 bases from V and 1 base from J, with 16 bases between. The length of the CDR3 is 15 residues. Libraries were made from TCR beta cDNA, and they carried unique molecular identifiers. With about 0.95 to 10 million T cells as the source, some 510,000 cDNA molecules resulted. One entry per CDR3 protein results from TCRdb running MiXCR on the PCR reads. The table shows some 690,000 distinct CDR3 sequences, with roughly 29% occurring only once. The chain employs TRBV28 and TRBJ2-7; TRBD1 is a possible D gene (7 bases). The receptor's source is a girl aged 10 to 17 with multiple sclerosis. Sequenced material: blood. CDR3 region: CASSEPRGESYEQYF. CDR3 bases: TGTGCCAGCAGCGAGCCCAGGGGGGAGTCCTACGAGCAGTACTTC. Based on the CDR3 plus reference TRBV28 and TRBJ2-7, the full variable domain is DVKVTQSSRYLVKRTGEKVFLECVQDMDHENMFWYRQDPGLGLRLIYFSYDVKMKEKGDIPEGYSVSREKKERFSLILESASTNQTSMYLCASSEPRGESYEQYFGPGTRLTVT.